The present TCR beta chain was sequenced within a study of graft-versus-host responses after intestinal transplantation. For the study at large: Recipients received multivisceral, liver-intestinal, or isolated intestinal transplants. Study-level findings and limits: Those patients showing graft-donor T cell macrochimerism displayed high graft-versus-host to host-versus-graft clonal ratios in allografts.

As regards this clone: Its antigen is not known.

Per the germline V gene, CDR1 is PRHDT and CDR2 is FYEKMQ (reference sequence). Trimming left V 6 bases short and J 7 bases short, with 10 bases between. The CDR3 is 12 residues long. Only in-frame clones appear in the TCRdb table, and some are missing; sequencing was by immunoSEQ multiplex PCR. The table includes around 26,000 clones, around 94% detected once. This clonotype was obtained from a human patient who received an intestinal transplant, so some T cells may come from the graft donor. The J gene is TRBJ2-1, the V gene TRBV13; the D is unclear. This material consisted of PBMCs, taken 156 days after intestinal transplant. Written as DNA, the CDR3 is TGTGCCAGCAGTGTGACCGGAAATGAGCAGTTCTTC. The encoded protein is CASSVTGNEQFF.